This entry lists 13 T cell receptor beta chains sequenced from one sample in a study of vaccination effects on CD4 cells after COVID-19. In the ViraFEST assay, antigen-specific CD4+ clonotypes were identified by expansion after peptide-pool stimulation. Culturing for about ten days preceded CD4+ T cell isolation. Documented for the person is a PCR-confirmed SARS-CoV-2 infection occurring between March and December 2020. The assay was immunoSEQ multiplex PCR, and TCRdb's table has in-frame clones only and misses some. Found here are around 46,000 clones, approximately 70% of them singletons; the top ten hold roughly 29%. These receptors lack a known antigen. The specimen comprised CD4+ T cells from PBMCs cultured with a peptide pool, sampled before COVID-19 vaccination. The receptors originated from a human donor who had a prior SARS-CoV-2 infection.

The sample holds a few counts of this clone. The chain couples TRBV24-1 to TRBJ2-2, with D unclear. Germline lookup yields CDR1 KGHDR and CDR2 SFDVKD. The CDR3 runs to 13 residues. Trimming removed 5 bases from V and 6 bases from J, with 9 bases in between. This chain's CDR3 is CATSGPSPGELFF. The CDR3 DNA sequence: TGTGCCACCAGTGGCCCCTCCCCCGGGGAGCTGTTTTTT.

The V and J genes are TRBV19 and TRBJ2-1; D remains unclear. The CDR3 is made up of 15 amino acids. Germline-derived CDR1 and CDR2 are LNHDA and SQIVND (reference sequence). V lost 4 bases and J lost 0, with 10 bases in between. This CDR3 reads CASSSGVNSYNEQFF. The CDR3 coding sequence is TGTGCCAGTAGTAGTGGAGTAAACTCCTACAATGAGCAGTTCTTC.

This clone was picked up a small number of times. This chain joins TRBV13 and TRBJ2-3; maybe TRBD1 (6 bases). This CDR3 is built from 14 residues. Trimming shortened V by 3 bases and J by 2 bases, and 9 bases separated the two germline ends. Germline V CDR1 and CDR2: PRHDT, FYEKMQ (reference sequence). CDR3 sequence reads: CASSFGGYTDTQYF. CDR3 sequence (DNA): TGTGCCAGCAGCTTTGGGGGCTACACAGATACGCAGTATTTT.

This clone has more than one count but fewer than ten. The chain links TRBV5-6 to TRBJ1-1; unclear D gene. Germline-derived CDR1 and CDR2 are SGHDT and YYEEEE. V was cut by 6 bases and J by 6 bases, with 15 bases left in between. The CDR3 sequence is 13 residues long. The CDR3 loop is CASTRSRVPEAFF. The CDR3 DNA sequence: TGTGCCAGCACCCGGAGTCGTGTCCCTGAAGCTTTCTTT.

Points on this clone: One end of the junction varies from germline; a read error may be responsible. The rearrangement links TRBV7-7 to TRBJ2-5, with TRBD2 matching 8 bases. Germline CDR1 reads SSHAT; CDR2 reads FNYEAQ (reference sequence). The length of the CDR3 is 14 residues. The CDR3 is CASSSSGRGETQYF. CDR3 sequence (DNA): TGTGCTAGCAGCTCGAGCGGGAGAGGAGAGACCCAGTACTTC.

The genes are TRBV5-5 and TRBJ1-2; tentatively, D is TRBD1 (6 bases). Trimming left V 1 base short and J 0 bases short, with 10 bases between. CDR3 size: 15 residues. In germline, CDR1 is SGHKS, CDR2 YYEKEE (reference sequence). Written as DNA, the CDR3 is TGTGCCAGCAGCTTGTACGGGACAACTAACTATGGCTACACCTTC. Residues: CASSLYGTTNYGYTF.

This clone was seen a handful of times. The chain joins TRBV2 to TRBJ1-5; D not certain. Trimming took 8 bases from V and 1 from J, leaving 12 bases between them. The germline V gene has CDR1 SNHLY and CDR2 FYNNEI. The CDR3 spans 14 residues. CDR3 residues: CASREGLSNQPQHF. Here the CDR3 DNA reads TGTGCCAGCCGGGAGGGTCTGAGCAATCAGCCCCAGCATTTT.

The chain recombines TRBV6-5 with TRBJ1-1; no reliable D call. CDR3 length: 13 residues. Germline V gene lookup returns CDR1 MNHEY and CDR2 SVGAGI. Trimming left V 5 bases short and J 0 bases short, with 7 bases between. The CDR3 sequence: CASSPTLNTEAFF. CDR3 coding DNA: TGTGCCAGCAGTCCCACCTTGAACACTGAAGCTTTCTTT.

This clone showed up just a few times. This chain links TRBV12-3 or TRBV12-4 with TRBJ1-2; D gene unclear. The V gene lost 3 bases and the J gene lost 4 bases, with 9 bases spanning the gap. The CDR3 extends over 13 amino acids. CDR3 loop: CASSLNSVYGYTF. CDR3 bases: TGTGCCAGCAGTTTGAATTCGGTCTATGGCTACACCTTC.

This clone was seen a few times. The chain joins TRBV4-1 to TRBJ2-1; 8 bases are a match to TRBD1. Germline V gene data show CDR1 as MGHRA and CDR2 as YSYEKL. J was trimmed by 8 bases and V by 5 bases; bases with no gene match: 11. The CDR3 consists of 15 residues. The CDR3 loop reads CASSSIGTGKHEQFF. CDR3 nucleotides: TGCGCCAGCAGCTCGATTGGGACAGGCAAACATGAGCAGTTCTTC.

This CDR3 is CASSFGQGASIETQYF. CDR3 DNA sequence: TGTGCCAGCAGCTTTGGACAGGGGGCAAGTATAGAGACCCAGTACTTC. This sequence joins TRBV5-8 and TRBJ2-5, with 11 bases that match TRBD1. The V gene end was trimmed by 2 bases and the J gene end by 4 bases; junction bases not matched to a gene: 7. The V gene's germline CDR1 is SGHTS and CDR2 YDEGEE. This CDR3 contains 16 residues.

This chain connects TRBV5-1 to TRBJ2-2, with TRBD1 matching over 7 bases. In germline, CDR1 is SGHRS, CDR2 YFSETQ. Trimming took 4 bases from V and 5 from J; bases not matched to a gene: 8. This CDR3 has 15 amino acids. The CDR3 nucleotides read TGCGCCAGCAGCCAGCTGACAGGGAAGACCGGGGAGCTGTTTTTT. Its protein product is CASSQLTGKTGELFF.

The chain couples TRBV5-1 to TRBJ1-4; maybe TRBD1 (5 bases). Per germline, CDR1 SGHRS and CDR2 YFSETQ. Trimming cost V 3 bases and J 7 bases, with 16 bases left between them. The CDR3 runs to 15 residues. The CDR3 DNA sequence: TGCGCCAGCAGCTCCGGGGGGTCGTGGGGTGAAAAACTGTTTTTT. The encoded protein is CASSSGGSWGEKLFF.